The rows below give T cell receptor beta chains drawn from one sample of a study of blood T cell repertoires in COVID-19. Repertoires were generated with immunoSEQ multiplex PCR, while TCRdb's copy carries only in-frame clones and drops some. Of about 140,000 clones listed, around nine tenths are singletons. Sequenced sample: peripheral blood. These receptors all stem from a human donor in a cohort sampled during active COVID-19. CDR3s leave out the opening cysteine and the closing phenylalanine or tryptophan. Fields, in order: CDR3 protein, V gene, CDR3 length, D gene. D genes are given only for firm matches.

CDR3: ASSQIAANTEAF
V: TRBV19
length: 12
D: NA

CDR3: ASSVVPSGGADTQY
V: TRBV9
length: 14
D: TRBD2

CDR3: ASRSQGGPTEAF
V: TRBV5-4
length: 12
D: NA

CDR3: ASSLGGGEQY
V: TRBV12-3/TRBV12-4
length: 10
D: NA

CDR3: ASSEGDASGRRDTQY
V: TRBV2
length: 15
D: NA

CDR3: ASSFLAATNEKLF
V: TRBV5-1
length: 13
D: NA

CDR3: ASSQVGGETEAF
V: TRBV4-1
length: 12
D: NA

CDR3: ATSAGGGQGNYGYT
V: TRBV24-1
length: 14
D: TRBD1

CDR3: ASSSSDRAGNTIY
V: TRBV6-6
length: 13
D: TRBD1

CDR3: ASSSGGWSTDTQY
V: TRBV27
length: 13
D: NA

CDR3: ASSVQGVHYGYT
V: TRBV5-4
length: 12
D: NA

CDR3: ASSYGTVGYT
V: TRBV6-2/TRBV6-3
length: 10
D: TRBD1

CDR3: ASSQEPDREKNEQF
V: TRBV4-3
length: 14
D: TRBD1

CDR3: ASRKGGGGIGSPLH
V: TRBV2
length: 14
D: TRBD1

CDR3: ASRQGITYEQY
V: TRBV6-5
length: 11
D: NA

CDR3: ASSGGLRMNTEAF
V: TRBV9
length: 13
D: NA

CDR3: ASRVGGSAGSAYEQY
V: TRBV19
length: 15
D: TRBD2

CDR3: ASSLDRGNTIY
V: TRBV5-6
length: 11
D: NA

CDR3: ASSPQGEAKNGYT
V: TRBV18
length: 13
D: NA

CDR3: AISESAGPGANVLT
V: TRBV10-3
length: 14
D: NA

CDR3: ASSLEGARSYEQY
V: TRBV7-6
length: 13
D: TRBD1

CDR3: ASRGTSGPMEQY
V: TRBV5-1
length: 12
D: TRBD2

CDR3: ATSDSEGVNEAF
V: TRBV24-1
length: 12
D: NA

CDR3: ASSQIQGAYGYT
V: TRBV3-1/TRBV3-2
length: 12
D: TRBD1

CDR3: ASSLAVAGVVDTQY
V: TRBV5-1
length: 14
D: TRBD2

CDR3: ASRYTSFTGELF
V: TRBV6-4
length: 12
D: NA

CDR3: ATQTGSVETQY
V: TRBV6-5
length: 11
D: TRBD1

CDR3: ASRPAGGPQETQY
V: TRBV6-6
length: 13
D: TRBD2

CDR3: ASSLGQPTGEQY
V: TRBV6-6
length: 12
D: NA

CDR3: AIGISRGANTGELF
V: TRBV10-3
length: 14
D: NA

CDR3: ASSFAGGPRELF
V: TRBV10-2
length: 12
D: TRBD2

CDR3: ASRIRDRVTGELF
V: TRBV5-6
length: 13
D: TRBD1

CDR3: ASSLRQGSYEQY
V: TRBV3-1/TRBV3-2
length: 12
D: TRBD1

CDR3: ASRGGTEAF
V: TRBV27
length: 9
D: NA

CDR3: ASSLYGGGLTDTQY
V: TRBV27
length: 14
D: TRBD2

CDR3: AATTSGELF
V: TRBV10-3
length: 9
D: NA

CDR3: ASSLRQFSNQPQH
V: TRBV5-6
length: 13
D: NA

CDR3: ASSLGATSGNTIY
V: TRBV5-1
length: 13
D: NA

CDR3: AISAGPTYEQY
V: TRBV24-1
length: 11
D: NA

CDR3: ASSERRQRGTEAF
V: TRBV6-1
length: 13
D: NA

CDR3: ASSSGGSDEQY
V: TRBV5-6
length: 11
D: TRBD2

CDR3: ASTFQGEGTETQY
V: TRBV5-1
length: 13
D: TRBD2

CDR3: ASSPRIRGVRNEQF
V: TRBV18
length: 14
D: TRBD2

CDR3: ASSINLAGVNEQY
V: TRBV19
length: 13
D: TRBD2

CDR3: ASSSAGETYEQY
V: TRBV7-9
length: 12
D: NA

CDR3: ASSDGGNLYNEQF
V: TRBV2
length: 13
D: NA

CDR3: ASSLRGAAYEQY
V: TRBV7-2
length: 12
D: NA

CDR3: ASSIGGDGELF
V: TRBV19
length: 11
D: TRBD2

CDR3: ASSHLSGSGYNEQF
V: TRBV6-6
length: 14
D: TRBD2

CDR3: ASSSGGSNYGYT
V: TRBV5-4
length: 12
D: TRBD1

CDR3: SAGAGANTGELF
V: TRBV20-1
length: 12
D: TRBD2

CDR3: ASSFQGRTYGYT
V: TRBV5-4
length: 12
D: NA

CDR3: SVGDRVGEAF
V: TRBV29-1
length: 10
D: TRBD1